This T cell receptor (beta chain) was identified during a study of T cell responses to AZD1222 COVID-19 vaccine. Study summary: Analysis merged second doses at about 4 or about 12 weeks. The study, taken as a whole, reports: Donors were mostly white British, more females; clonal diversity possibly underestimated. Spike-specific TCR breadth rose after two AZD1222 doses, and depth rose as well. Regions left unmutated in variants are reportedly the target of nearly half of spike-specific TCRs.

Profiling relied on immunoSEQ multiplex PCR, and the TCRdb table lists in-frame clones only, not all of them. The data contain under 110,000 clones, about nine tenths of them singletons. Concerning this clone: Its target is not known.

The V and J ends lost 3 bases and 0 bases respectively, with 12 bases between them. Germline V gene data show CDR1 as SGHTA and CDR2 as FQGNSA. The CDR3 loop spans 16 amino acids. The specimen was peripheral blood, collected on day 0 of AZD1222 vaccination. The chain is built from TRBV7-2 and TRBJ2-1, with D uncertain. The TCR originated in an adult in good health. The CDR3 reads CASSLARDSSYNEQFF. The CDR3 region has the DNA TGTGCCAGCAGCTTGGCTAGAGATAGCTCCTACAATGAGCAGTTCTTC. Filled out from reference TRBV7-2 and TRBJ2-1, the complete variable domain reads GAGVSQSPSNKVTEKGKDVELRCDPISGHTALYWYRQSLGQGLEFLIYFQGNSAPDKSGLPSDRFSAERTGGSVSTLTIQRTQQEDSAVYLCASSLARDSSYNEQFFGPGTRLTVL.